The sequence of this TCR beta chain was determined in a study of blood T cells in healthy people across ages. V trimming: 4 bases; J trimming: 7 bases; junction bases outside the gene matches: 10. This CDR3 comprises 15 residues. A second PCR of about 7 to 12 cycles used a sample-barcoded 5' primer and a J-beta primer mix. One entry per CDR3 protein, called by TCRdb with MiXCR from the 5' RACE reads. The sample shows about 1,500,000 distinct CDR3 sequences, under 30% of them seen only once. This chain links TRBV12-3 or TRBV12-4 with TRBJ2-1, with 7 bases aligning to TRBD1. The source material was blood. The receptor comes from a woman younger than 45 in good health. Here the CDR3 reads CASSSKTGSRNEQFF. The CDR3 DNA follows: TGTGCCAGCAGTTCAAAGACAGGGTCCAGAAATGAGCAGTTCTTC.